This T cell receptor (beta chain) was obtained from a study of blood T cell repertoires in COVID-19. Study-wide context: The study drew acute and convalescent COVID-19 samples from the United States, Italy and Spain. In each case, the material was cDNA or gDNA derived from T cells, B-cell-depleted T cells, or PBMCs.

CDR3 size: 13 residues. Trimming removed 6 bases from V and 6 bases from J, with 11 bases in between. Germline V CDR1 and CDR2: MDHEN, SYDVKM. This clone was seen a single time. In the original workflow: From reference gene primer amplification, estimates of nucleated cell counts were derived. Clones were sequenced by immunoSEQ multiplex PCR, and TCRdb holds only the in-frame ones, with some missing. V and J calls and clone size are given by that table; D and trimming were obtained from the DNA. The table shows roughly 60,000 clones, with 65% to 85% occurring only once. The source is a human donor in a cohort sampled during active COVID-19. The V call is TRBV28, the J call TRBJ1-4; possibly TRBD1 for D (6 bases). Sample: peripheral blood. The CDR3, as DNA: TGTGCCAGCAGGACAGGTCTCGATGAAAAACTGTTTTTT. Protein product: CASRTGLDEKLFF.